The rows below give T cell receptor beta chains drawn from one sample of a study of identical twins. TCRdb re-called the 5' RACE reads through MiXCR, storing one row per CDR3 protein. Seen here are some 1,600,000 distinct CDR3 sequences, about 32% observed once, and the top ten hold approximately 0.25%. The sequencing sample was made of cord blood. Every receptor here comes from a newborn girl in good health. Each CDR3 is given with its conserved first and last residue. A D gene is named only where the DNA matches it firmly. The size field is filled for only some rows; it gives once, few, many or a size class.

>TRBV10-3|TRBJ1-2|few|NA
TGTGCCATCAGTGAGCCGGGACATGGCTACACCTTC
CAISEPGHGYTF
>TRBV10-3|TRBJ2-1|few|TRBD2
TGTGCCATCAGGACAGGGTTTTTTTTAGCGGGAGGGTACAATGAGCAGTTCTTC
CAIRTGFFLAGGYNEQFF
>TRBV2|TRBJ2-3|NA|NA
TGTGCCAGCAGTGCCTCGGGACTTCAAGGGGATACGCAGTATTTT
CASSASGLQGDTQYF
>TRBV7-9|TRBJ2-4|NA|TRBD1
TGTGCCAGCAGCCCCGGACAGGGGGCGCCCAAAAACATTCAGTACTTC
CASSPGQGAPKNIQYF
>TRBV11-2|TRBJ1-2|few|NA
TGTGCCAGCAGCTTGGTACAGGACAAATCATATGGCTACACCTTC
CASSLVQDKSYGYTF
>TRBV20-1|TRBJ2-1|NA|TRBD2
TGCAGTGCTAGAAACCCGATAGGACTAGCTGGCGATGAGCAGTTCTTC
CSARNPIGLAGDEQFF
>TRBV5-1|TRBJ2-1|NA|TRBD2
TGCGCCGGCAGCTTTAGCGGGAGGGCCAACAATGAGCAGTTCTTC
CAGSFSGRANNEQFF
>TRBV24-1|TRBJ1-2|few|TRBD1
TGTGCCACCAGTGATGGGACAGGGGGTGAGGACTACACCTTC
CATSDGTGGEDYTF
>TRBV20-1|TRBJ2-7|NA|TRBD2
TGCAGTGCTAGACTCGTAGCGGGAGAAAGGGGCTACGAGCAGTACTTC
CSARLVAGERGYEQYF
>TRBV10-3|TRBJ1-1|NA|NA
TGTGCCACTAAGGGACAACAGAACACTGAAGCTTTCTTT
CATKGQQNTEAFF
>TRBV4-1|TRBJ1-2|NA|NA
TGCGCCAGCAGCCAACCGGGACCCAAAAACTATGGCCACACCTTC
CASSQPGPKNYGHTF
>TRBV28|TRBJ2-4|few|TRBD1
TGTGCCAGCAGTCTGACAGGGACCGAGGAGCAGTACTTC
CASSLTGTEEQYF
>TRBV20-1|TRBJ2-5|NA|NA
TGCAGTGTCAGTGGGGGGGGCATACGAGAGACCCAGTACTTC
CSVSGGGIRETQYF
>TRBV20-1|TRBJ2-7|NA|NA
TGCAGTGCTAGAGGGGACTTATACGAGCAGTACTTC
CSARGDLYEQYF
>TRBV28|TRBJ1-2|NA|NA
TGTGCCAGCTTACCCGCCATCTACCGCTATGGCTACACCTTC
CASLPAIYRYGYTF